This T cell receptor beta chain was retrieved from a study of Graves' ophthalmopathy and Graves' hyperthyroidism (dated 2018 in TCRdb). Looking at the study overall: Peripheral blood samples were taken at the time of initial diagnosis, before any treatment was given. The study used TCR beta repertoire signatures to distinguish Graves' ophthalmopathy from Graves' hyperthyroidism and to predict progression to ophthalmopathy. In total, 135 blood samples were TCR-sequenced: fewer than 50 ophthalmopathy, roughly 80 hyperthyroidism and about 17 hyperthyroidism-to-ophthalmopathy patients. To explore V-J signatures that distinguish ophthalmopathy from hyperthyroidism, a discovery set of 90 to 100 patients was enrolled, made up of about 40 with ophthalmopathy and 55 to 65 with stable hyperthyroidism. An independent validation cohort comprised some 19 hyperthyroidism patients and over 15 patients who later progressed from hyperthyroidism to ophthalmopathy. In more than five hyperthyroidism patients, the T-cell repertoires found in thyroid tissue were compared with those found in blood. Following sampling, methimazole starting at 30 mg daily was administered to hyperthyroidism patients, and high-dose intravenous methylprednisolone was administered to ophthalmopathy patients. The roughly 100 discovery patients were randomly divided into training and test sets at a 7:3 ratio.

This clonotype was recorded at least ten times. What this receptor recognizes is not known. No base quality information exists; no much larger clone differs at one position. Compared with germline, V lacks 3 bases and J lacks 7 bases; bases without a gene match: 11. From the cysteine up to the phenylalanine, the CDR3 has a length of 14 residues. Of the read, only the CDR3 DNA is kept; its 42 bases are in frame from base 1. CDR1 and CDR2, per the germline V gene (reference sequence), are DFQATT and SNEGSKA. Ophthalmopathy patients had moderately to severely active disease, Clinical Activity Score of at least 3, NOSPECS grade of at least 4, and disease duration under 3 months. Patients with other autoimmune diseases, uncontrolled infections, pregnancy or lactation were excluded. Diagnosis relied on clinical symptoms, serum thyroxine, TRAb, thyroid ultrasound and orbital computed tomography. PBMCs were isolated from about 9.2 ml of fresh peripheral blood by Ficoll-Paque density gradient centrifugation. Total RNA was extracted with Trizol reagent and quality-checked on an Agilent 2100 Bioanalyzer.

For repertoire sequencing, the TCR beta CDR3 regions were amplified from RNA transcripts. HTBI primers and the Qiagen OneStep RT-PCR kit were used in a first-round RT-PCR, which was followed by a second-round multiplex PCR, size selection and purification. The libraries underwent paired-end sequencing with 100 bp reads on an Illumina HiSeq2000. For the original study's pipeline: SOAPnuke was used to process the reads, removing any read that contained adapters or uncalled bases, had a mean Phred below 15, or lacked an exact match to the constant primer or identifier. High-quality paired reads were merged with COPE v1.2.5. Unique nucleotide sequences were defined as clonotypes and aligned to IMGT TRB V, D and J references using MiTCR v1.1. The analysis was limited to V-J combinations with a frequency above 0.0001, which together covered 99.2% of repertoires. For each V-J combination, a TCR clonal expansion and chaos score was defined as F50 clonal expansion divided by the chaos observed in the TCRdist matrix. Features were reduced by Welch's t-statistics and random forest to over 10 V-J combinations, which fed a naive Bayes classifier. The similarity between thyroid and blood repertoires was quantified using the Morisita-Horn index. In TCRdb, the public reads were trimmed at Q25 with fastp and aligned with MiXCR, with productive beta chains retained. Each entry merges the rows of one CDR3 protein and shows their most common DNA and genes. The V and J calls and clone size are TCRdb's, not the authors'. For this sample the table gives about 220,000 distinct CDR3 sequences, of which about a fifth were detected only once. Roughly 39% of the sample belongs to the ten largest clones.

Findings and caveats that apply to the study as a whole: Sample size was not predetermined statistically, and investigators were not blinded to group allocation. In cross-validation, the 13-signature model distinguished ophthalmopathy from stable hyperthyroidism with approximately 85% sensitivity and approximately 81% specificity, and in the test set the corresponding values were roughly 80% and 75%. Most expanded thyroid clonotypes with frequency above 0.001 were also detected in blood, suggesting blood repertoires may reflect the thyroid immune response. In validation, the model predicted ophthalmopathy progression with about 71% sensitivity and 72.22% specificity; 12 predicted patients were CT-confirmed with GO in a median of approximately 6.5 months.

The source material was peripheral blood. This receptor chain uses TRBV20-1 and TRBJ2-7, with 8 junctional bases fitting TRBD1. This TCR was sampled from a woman aged 50 to 60 with Graves' ophthalmopathy. Donor details come from another sample of the same person, matched by shared clones. The CDR3 in this case is CSASRAGGSDEQYF. The sequenced DNA is TGCAGTGCTAGTAGGGCAGGGGGCTCGGATGAGCAGTACTTC.